This TCR beta chain comes out of a study of blood T cells in healthy people across ages. Study-wide results and limits: Roughly linear age-related decline in beta diversity appeared, significant by age roughly 40.

The germline V gene has CDR1 SNHLY and CDR2 FYNNEI. This CDR3 contains 13 residues. V was clipped by 1 base and J by 4 bases, with 7 bases between them. Details on this clonotype: Its matching antigen is unknown.

A second about 7 to 11 cycle PCR used barcoded and J-beta primers. TCRdb redid the calling of the 5' RACE reads with MiXCR, one entry per CDR3 protein. This table has 800,000 to 1,300,000 distinct CDR3 sequences, 25% appearing once. This same sample was also taken into another study, of T cells of mothers and their children.

The specimen was blood. The sequence was obtained from a girl aged 2 to 10 in good health. The genes are TRBV2 and TRBJ2-5; D is unclear. CDR3 sequence (DNA): TGTGCCAGCAGTGAAGAATTAGGAGAGACCCAGTACTTC. It encodes CASSEELGETQYF.